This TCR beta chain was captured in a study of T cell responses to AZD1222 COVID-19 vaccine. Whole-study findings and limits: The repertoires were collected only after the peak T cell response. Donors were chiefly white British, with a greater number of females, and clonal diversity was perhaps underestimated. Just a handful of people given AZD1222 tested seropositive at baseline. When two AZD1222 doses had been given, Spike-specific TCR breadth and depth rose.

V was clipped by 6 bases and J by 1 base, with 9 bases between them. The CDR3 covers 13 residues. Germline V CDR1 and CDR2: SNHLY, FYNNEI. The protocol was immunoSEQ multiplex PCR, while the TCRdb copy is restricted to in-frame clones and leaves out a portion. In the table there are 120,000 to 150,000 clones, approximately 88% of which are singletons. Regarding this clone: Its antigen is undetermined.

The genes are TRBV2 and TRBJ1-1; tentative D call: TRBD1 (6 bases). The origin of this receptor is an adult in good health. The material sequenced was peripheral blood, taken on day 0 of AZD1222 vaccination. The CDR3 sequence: CASRPQGNTEAFF. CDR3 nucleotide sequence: TGTGCCAGCAGGCCACAGGGGAACACTGAAGCTTTCTTT.